This is a list of T cell receptor beta chains from one sample in a study of beta chain features in type 1 diabetes. Data came from immunoSEQ multiplex PCR; TCRdb stores just in-frame clones and leaves some out. Among tens of thousands of clones listed, just over 50% were seen once. Sequencing was done on a sample of Tregs from blood. The source is a woman under 30 in good health. The CDR3 runs from the conserved cysteine through the conserved F or W. D genes are given only for firm matches. Expanded clones get a size class; other rows say once, few or many, or leave the size out.

j_call cdr3_length d_call v_call clone_size cdr3_nt cdr3_aa
TRBJ2-5 16 TRBD2 TRBV7-2 . TGTGCCAGCAGCTTAAGGTCTAGCGGGAGTCAAGAGACCCAGTACTTC CASSLRSSGSQETQYF
TRBJ1-1 17 . TRBV5-6 . TGTGCCAGCAGCTTGGGCAGGGGTCCGAGGTTGGGCACTGAAGCTTTCTTT CASSLGRGPRLGTEAFF
TRBJ1-1 14 TRBD1 TRBV5-1 . TGCGCCAGCAGCCCCAGGGGGCAGAGTACTGAAGCTTTCTTT CASSPRGQSTEAFF
TRBJ2-7 12 TRBD1 TRBV2 once TGTGCCAGCAGCGGACAGGGCTACGAGCAGTACTTC CASSGQGYEQYF
TRBJ1-1 13 . TRBV29-1 few TGCAGCGTTGCTCCAGAAAAGAACACTGAAGCTTTCTTT CSVAPEKNTEAFF
TRBJ1-4 14 TRBD1 TRBV29-1 . TGCAGCGTTCGAAGGGACAGGGGGGGTGAAAAACTGTTTTTT CSVRRDRGGEKLFF
TRBJ2-7 13 . TRBV18 once TGTGCCAGCTCACCATCTAGCTCCAACGAGCAGTACTTC CASSPSSSNEQYF
TRBJ1-4 15 TRBD1 TRBV7-2 few TGTGCCAGCAGCTTAAGGGGACAGGGATATGAAAAACTGTTTTTT CASSLRGQGYEKLFF
TRBJ2-4 13 . TRBV27 . TGTGCCAGCATGGACAGTTCCAAAAACATTCAGTACTTC CASMDSSKNIQYF
TRBJ2-4 15 TRBD2 TRBV11-2 once TGTGCCAGCAGCTTAACTAGCGGGAGGCAAAACATTCAGTACTTC CASSLTSGRQNIQYF